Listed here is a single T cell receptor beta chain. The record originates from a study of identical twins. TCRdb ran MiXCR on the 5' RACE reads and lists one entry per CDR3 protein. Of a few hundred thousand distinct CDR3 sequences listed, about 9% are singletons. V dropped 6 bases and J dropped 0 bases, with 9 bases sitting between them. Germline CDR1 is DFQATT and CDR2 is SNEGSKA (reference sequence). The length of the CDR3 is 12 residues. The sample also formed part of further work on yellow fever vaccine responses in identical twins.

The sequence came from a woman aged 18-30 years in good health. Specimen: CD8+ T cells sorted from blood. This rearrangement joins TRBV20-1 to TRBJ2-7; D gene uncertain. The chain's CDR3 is CSALSDSYEQYF. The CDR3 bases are TGCAGTGCCCTGAGTGACTCCTACGAGCAGTACTTC.